Sequencing of this T cell receptor beta chain was carried out in a study of blood T cell repertoires in COVID-19. TCRdb keeps only in-frame clones here, not all; method: immunoSEQ multiplex PCR. The sample yields roughly 300,000 clones, around 90% seen once. CDR3 length equals 18 residues. Per the germline V gene, CDR1 is LNHDA and CDR2 is SQIVND (reference sequence). V gave up 6 bases and J gave up 0 bases; unmatched junction bases: 11. The chain is built from TRBV19 and TRBJ1-5, with 10 positions matching TRBD1. Sequenced input: peripheral blood. This receptor was identified in a woman aged 25-40 years with COVID-19, enrolled during active disease. CDR3 coding DNA: TGTGCCAGTAGGCAAGAAGGACAGGGGGTTTATAGCAATCAGCCCCAGCATTTT. Its protein is CASRQEGQGVYSNQPQHF.